This TCR beta chain was sequenced during a study of blood T cell repertoires in COVID-19. Overall study context: Samples taken during acute and convalescent COVID-19 were collected in the United States, Italy and Spain. T cells, B-cell-depleted T cells, or PBMCs supplied cDNA or gDNA.

In the authors' methods: Amplification of reference gene primers was used by the study to estimate nucleated cell counts. Assay: immunoSEQ multiplex PCR; the TCRdb copy retains only in-frame clones and omits some. That table furnishes V, J and clone size, whereas the DNA furnished D and trimming. The sample consists of some 250,000 clones, about 79% of them appearing once. CDR1 is MDHEN and CDR2 is SYDVKM in the germline V gene. Trimming removed 8 bases from V and 6 bases from J; junction bases left unmatched: 3. The CDR3 runs to 13 residues. The chain joins TRBV28 to TRBJ1-3; 11 bases are a match to TRBD1. Source material: peripheral blood. This TCR was sampled from a woman of 80 years or more with acute or convalescent COVID-19. Written as DNA, the CDR3 is TGTGCCAGCCGAGGACAGGGGGCAAACACCATATATTTT. Encoded protein: CASRGQGANTIYF.